This T cell receptor (beta chain) was sequenced in a study of T cells in Graves' hyperthyroidism and ophthalmopathy. In regard to this clonotype: Its antigen is still unknown.

Trimming removed 5 bases at V and 2 bases at J, with 15 bases between. This CDR3 is 15 amino acids long. Germline assignment: CDR1 PRHDT and CDR2 FYEKMQ (reference sequence). Study-level findings and limits: Within blood appeared most thyroid clonotypes that had expanded above 0.001.

Amplified TCR beta CDR3 regions derived from RNA transcripts. TCR CDR3 regions were first amplified by RT-PCR with HTBI primers. MiXCR was run by TCRdb on the multiplex PCR reads, yielding one entry per CDR3 protein. Of some 560,000 distinct CDR3 sequences listed, roughly 14% are singletons. This chain joins TRBV13 and TRBJ1-1, with D tentatively TRBD1 (5 bases). Sequenced sample: blood. The source is a woman younger than 45 with Graves' hyperthyroidism. The CDR3 DNA reads as TGTGCCAGCAGCCCTAAACAGGAAGGTAACACTGAAGCTTTCTTT. Residues: CASSPKQEGNTEAFF.